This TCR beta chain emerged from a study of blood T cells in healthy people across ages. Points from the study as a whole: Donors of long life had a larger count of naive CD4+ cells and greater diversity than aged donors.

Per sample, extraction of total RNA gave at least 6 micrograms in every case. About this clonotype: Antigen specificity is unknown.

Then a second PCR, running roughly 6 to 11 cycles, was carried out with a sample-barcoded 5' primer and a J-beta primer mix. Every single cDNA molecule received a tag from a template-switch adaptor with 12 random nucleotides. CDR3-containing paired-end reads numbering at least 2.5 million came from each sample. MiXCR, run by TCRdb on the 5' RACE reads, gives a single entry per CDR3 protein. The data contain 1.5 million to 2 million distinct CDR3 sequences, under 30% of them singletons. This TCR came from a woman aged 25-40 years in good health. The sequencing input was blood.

The CDR3 sequence: CASSLVRGSTEAFF. The CDR3 region has the DNA TGTGCCAGCAGCTTAGTCAGGGGGTCCACTGAAGCTTTCTTT. The rearrangement uses TRBV7-2 and TRBJ1-1, with 7 bases aligning to TRBD1. The length of the CDR3 is 14 residues. Germline CDR1 is SGHTA and CDR2 is FQGNSA. Trimming took 1 base from V and 4 from J; bases not matched to a gene: 3.